The entry below gives a single T cell receptor beta chain sequence along with its context. No cognate antigen has been identified for it. Base qualities are missing; no much larger clone stands one base away. The sample comes from a study of blood T cell repertoires in COVID-19 (TCRdb year 2020). Concerning the study at large: Samples covering the acute and convalescent phases of COVID-19 were provided by collaborators in the United States, Italy and Spain. The prospective study material was composed of cDNA or gDNA derived from T cells, B-cell-depleted T cells, or PBMCs. Deeply sampled blood TCRbeta repertoires from subjects exposed to, actively infected with, or recovered from COVID-19 were included in the dataset. A freely available public database, intended as a resource for researchers studying the immune response to SARS-CoV-2, is where the repertoires were released. Samples were obtained from the ongoing ImmuneRACE study (first 160 participants) and from over 1,000 subjects provided by 6 global collaborators. Sample metadata almost always included a de-identified subject ID, COVID-19 status, age in years and sex. Where available, HLA class I and class II types were taken from metadata supplied by the sample provider and were not determined by assay-based typing.

The immunoSEQ Assay, a bias-controlled multiplex PCR, was used to amplify TCRbeta CDR3 regions from genomic DNA. In the authors' own workflow: The number of nucleated cells in each sample was estimated by amplification of reference gene primers within the assay. To quantify the absolute abundance of each unique TCRbeta CDR3 rearrangement, sequence reads were collapsed and filtered. For each sample, productive Simpson clonality was calculated as the square root of Simpson's diversity index across productive rearrangements. This immuneACCESS table, as held by TCRdb, lists in-frame sequences with V and J called but not all clones. Of the missing ones, under half trace to an unresolved V gene in checked studies; the others have no known cause. V, J and clone size are those of that table, while D and trimming were read from the DNA. The table for this sample lists 80,000 to 85,000 clones; around 90% of them were counted only once. The ten top clones hold 4.8% of the sample.

Broader findings and caveats from the paper: Clinical and demographic metadata were provided uncurated, with the amount varying by source and participant.

Whole blood was collected in K2EDTA tubes by collaborating institutions according to the institutions' own protocols. For TCRbeta analysis, collaborators shipped samples as frozen whole blood, isolated PBMCs, or DNA extracted from either of those sample types. The clonotype comes from an elderly woman with acute or convalescent COVID-19. Sequencing used peripheral blood.

The CDR3 protein: CASSLNGGYEQYF. The nucleotide sequence is given as TGCGCCAGCAGCTTGAACGGGGGCTACGAGCAGTACTTC. This chain joins TRBV5-1 to TRBJ2-7; the best D guess is TRBD2, with 6 bases matching. CDR1 and CDR2 are drawn from the germline V gene: SGHRS, YFSETQ. The CDR3 covers 13 residues, taking in both the cysteine and the phenylalanine. The only DNA kept is the CDR3, 39 bases in frame from the first base. The junction shows trimming of 1 base on V and 3 bases on J, plus 8 bases between the germline ends.